What follows are 18 T cell receptor beta chains derived from one specimen sequenced in a study of blood T cells in healthy people across ages. Using a J-beta primer mix together with a sample-barcoded 5' primer, a second PCR was run for roughly 6 to 11 cycles. TCRdb re-called the 5' RACE reads through MiXCR, storing one row per CDR3 protein. The sample holds under 1,000,000 distinct CDR3 sequences, about 42% seen once. The sample consisted of blood. The receptor set was obtained from a man aged 80 or over in good health.

This chain links TRBV20-1 with TRBJ2-7, with 9 bases lining up with TRBD2. Trimming removed 3 bases from V and 4 bases from J; junction bases left unmatched: 16. The CDR3 spans 17 residues. Germline CDR1 reads DFQATT; CDR2 reads SNEGSKA (reference sequence). CDR3 region: CSARGLAGQWGFYEQYF. The CDR3 DNA sequence: TGCAGTGCTAGGGGCCTAGCGGGACAATGGGGCTTTTACGAGCAGTACTTC.

This clonotype showed up just a few times. This sequence joins TRBV11-2 and TRBJ2-1; D not resolved. V was clipped by 2 bases and J by 11 bases, with 13 bases between them. Germline CDR1 is SGHAT and CDR2 is FQNNGV. This CDR3 has 13 amino acids. The CDR3 sequence is CASSLFAKEKQFF. In DNA form, the CDR3 reads TGTGCCAGCAGCTTATTTGCGAAGGAGAAGCAGTTCTTC.

There are a few counts of this clonotype. V and J are TRBV29-1 and TRBJ2-1, with D possibly being TRBD2 (6 bases). Per germline, CDR1 SQVTM and CDR2 ANQGSEA. This CDR3 spans 11 amino acids. V shed 0 bases and J shed 12 bases, with 9 bases lying between them. CDR3: CSVEDAGGQFF. The CDR3, as DNA: TGCAGCGTTGAAGACGCCGGGGGGCAGTTCTTC.

For this clonotype: It may be a read error: a sequence one base away is much more abundant. This rearrangement joins TRBV7-2 to TRBJ2-1; a weak D match, TRBD1 (5 bases). This CDR3 is built from 13 residues. From germline, CDR1 is SGHTA and CDR2 FQGNSA. The CDR3 reads CAGSLSGNNEQFF. Here the CDR3 DNA reads TGTGCCGGCAGCTTATCAGGGAACAATGAGCAGTTCTTC.

The gene calls are TRBV20-1 and TRBJ2-5; 13 bases match TRBD2. Looked up from germline, CDR1 is DFQATT and CDR2 is SNEGSKA (reference sequence). J lost 11 bases, V lost 3 bases, and 12 bases had no gene match. This CDR3 is 15 amino acids long. The CDR3 bases are TGCAGTGCTAGCCGACTAGCGGGAGGTCACAATGAGCAGTACTTC. It is translated as CSASRLAGGHNEQYF.

This chain uses TRBV21-1 with TRBJ2-3; TRBD1, the table's D call, lacks a check against the DNA. TRBV21-1 is noted as a pseudogene. The CDR3 is 16 amino acids. The CDR3 here is CASSGRPGQGLDTQYF. As DNA, the CDR3 is TGTGCCAGCAGCGGACGTCCGGGACAGGGTCTCGATACGCAGTATTTT.

This clonotype came up many times. This chain joins TRBV20-1 and TRBJ2-1; D might be TRBD2 (5 bases). The CDR3 spans 16 residues. The germline V gene has CDR1 DFQATT and CDR2 SNEGSKA (reference sequence). The ends were cut back, 6 bases at V and 0 bases at J, with 18 bases in the middle. CDR3 coding DNA: TGCAGTGCGTCTCCGATTTCTAGCAGCTCCTACAATGAGCAGTTCTTC. Protein product: CSASPISSSSYNEQFF.

The J gene is TRBJ1-6, the V gene TRBV29-1; possibly TRBD1 for D (6 bases). The CDR3 sequence is 12 residues long. The germline V gene encodes CDR1 SQVTM and CDR2 ANQGSEA. V was pared by 7 bases and J by 7 bases, with 11 bases between. The CDR3 is CSAGDINSPLHF. DNA for the CDR3: TGCAGCGCAGGGGACATAAATTCACCCCTCCACTTT.

The chain recombines TRBV5-1 with TRBJ2-3; the match to TRBD2 covers 10 bases. Trimming at V came to 4 bases and at J to 6 bases, leaving 17 bases not matched to a gene. This CDR3 spans 18 amino acids. From germline, CDR1 is SGHRS and CDR2 YFSETQ. For the CDR3, the DNA is TGCGCCAGCAGCCCGTGGCTAGCGGGGGTCCGAATCCGCGATACGCAGTATTTT. The encoded protein is CASSPWLAGVRIRDTQYF. Based on the CDR3 plus reference TRBV5-1 and TRBJ2-3, the full variable domain is KAGVTQTPRYLIKTRGQQVTLSCSPISGHRSVSWYQQTPGQGLQFLFEYFSETQRNKGNFPGRFSGRQFSNSRSEMNVSTLELGDSALYLCASSPWLAGVRIRDTQYFGPGTRLTVL.

This clonotype was seen a handful of times. The CDR3 is CSAAGDRGEQYF. The CDR3 bases are TGCAGTGCTGCGGGGGATCGGGGTGAGCAGTACTTC. The chain joins TRBV20-1 to TRBJ2-5, with 7 bases aligning to TRBD2. This CDR3 contains 12 residues. CDR1 and CDR2 (germline): DFQATT, SNEGSKA (reference sequence). The junction had 11 bases not matched to a gene; V was cut back by 5 bases and J by 11 bases.

This clonotype has more than one count but fewer than ten. The rearrangement links TRBV20-1 to TRBJ2-5; 7 positions match TRBD1. V gave up 1 base and J gave up 11 bases; unmatched junction bases: 16. CDR1 is DFQATT and CDR2 is SNEGSKA in the germline V gene (reference sequence). The CDR3 is 15 residues long. CDR3 DNA sequence: TGCAGTGCTAGAGTACCGGGACAGAATCTTCGACGGCAGTACTTC. Its protein is CSARVPGQNLRRQYF.

In this sample, this clonotype turned up once. This may be a read error, as it is one base from a much larger clone. This sequence joins TRBV12-3 or TRBV12-4 and TRBJ2-5, with 7 bases that match TRBD1. The CDR3 extends over 15 amino acids. V shed 7 bases and J 1 base; nucleotides not matched to a gene: 9. DNA for the CDR3: TGTGCCAGCACCCTGGACGGACAGGTCCAAGAGACCCAGTACTTC. Its protein is CASTLDGQVQETQYF.

The chain couples TRBV20-1 to TRBJ2-5; the match to TRBD1 covers 9 bases. The V segment lost 2 bases and the J segment 1 base; nucleotides outside the gene matches: 2. Germline-derived CDR1 and CDR2 are DFQATT and SNEGSKA (reference sequence). This CDR3 comprises 14 residues. CDR3 bases: TGCAGTGCTAGATCGACAGGGGGCCAAGAGACCCAGTACTTC. Translating gives CSARSTGGQETQYF.

The chain carries TRBV27 and TRBJ1-2; the D is unclear. V lost 5 bases and J lost 8, with 12 bases in between. The germline V gene encodes CDR1 MNHEY and CDR2 SMNVEV (reference sequence). This CDR3 contains 12 residues. The CDR3 DNA is TGTGCCAGCAGTGCCCGGGGAGGCGGCTACACCTTC. Amino acids: CASSARGGGYTF.

This clonotype appeared a few times. For the CDR3, the DNA is TGCAGTGCTCCCCCGTCCTCAGCGGGAGATTACAATGAGCAGTTCTTC. It specifies CSAPPSSAGDYNEQFF. J is TRBJ2-1 and V is TRBV20-1, with 8 bases fitting TRBD2. V was pared by 5 bases and J by 4 bases, with 13 bases of the junction left unmatched. The germline gives CDR1 DFQATT, CDR2 SNEGSKA (reference sequence). The CDR3 contains 16 residues.

Comments on this clonotype: The junction differs from germline at one of its ends, possibly a read error. The chain uses TRBV12-3 or TRBV12-4 and TRBJ2-7; 7 bases fit TRBD1. CDR3 length: 13 residues. Here the CDR3 DNA reads TGTACCAGCAGATACAGGGGATCCTACGAGCAGTACTTC. Encoded protein: CTSRYRGSYEQYF.

This clonotype was seen more than once but under ten times. CDR3 DNA sequence: TGTGCCAGCAGCTTATCGACAGGCGATCAGCCCCAGCATTTT. It translates to CASSLSTGDQPQHF. The rearrangement uses TRBV7-9 and TRBJ1-5; maybe TRBD1 (6 bases). V was pared by 2 bases and J by 5 bases, with 10 bases between. The CDR3 contains 14 residues. Germline V lookup: CDR1 SEHNR, CDR2 FQNEAQ (reference sequence).

The chain couples TRBV10-3 to TRBJ2-1; 10 nucleotides line up with TRBD1. In germline, CDR1 is ENHRY, CDR2 SYGVKD. V trimming: 4 bases; J trimming: 0 bases; junction bases outside the gene matches: 0. This CDR3 comprises 15 residues. CDR3 nucleotides: TGTGCCATCAGTGGGACAGGGGGCTCCTACAATGAGCAGTTCTTC. Its protein product is CAISGTGGSYNEQFF.